One and the same sample provided the 7 T cell receptor beta chains below, sequenced in a study of T cells after yellow fever vaccination. TCRdb re-derived calls from the 5' RACE reads in MiXCR, one entry per CDR3 protein. The data contain around 120,000 distinct CDR3 sequences, roughly 15% of them singletons. Sequencing was performed on CD8+ T cells sorted from PBMCs, taken 5 days after the yellow fever booster vaccination. Receptor source: a man in his late teens or twenties who received the YFV17D yellow fever vaccine.

This clonotype was seen a few times. V is TRBV7-2 and J is TRBJ2-5; D call uncertain. The V gene lost 5 bases and the J gene lost 2 bases, with 15 bases spanning the gap. The CDR3 consists of 15 residues. The germline CDR1 and CDR2 sequences are SGHTA and FQGNSA. CDR3 sequence: CASSRELPTQETQYF. The CDR3 coding sequence is TGTGCCAGCAGCCGTGAATTACCGACTCAAGAGACCCAGTACTTC.

This clonotype has a handful of counts. CDR3 region: CASSLEFTGMNTEAFF. The CDR3 DNA reads as TGCGCCAGCAGCTTGGAATTTACAGGAATGAACACTGAAGCTTTCTTT. V and J are TRBV5-1 and TRBJ1-1, with a tentative D call TRBD1 (5 bases). The CDR3 runs to 16 residues. The V end was cut by 0 bases, the J end by 0 bases, with 12 bases between. Germline CDR1 SGHRS, CDR2 YFSETQ.

This clonotype was recorded a few times. V usage is TRBV6-5 and J usage is TRBJ2-1; TRBD2 matches at 8 bases. V was pared by 5 bases and J by 0 bases, with 6 bases of the junction left unmatched. The germline V gene has CDR1 MNHEY and CDR2 SVGAGI. This CDR3 comprises 16 residues. DNA of the CDR3: TGTGCCAGCAGTAGCCCCGGGACTAGCTCCTACAATGAGCAGTTCTTC. It specifies CASSSPGTSSYNEQFF.

This clonotype has only a few counts. V and J are TRBV12-3 or TRBV12-4 and TRBJ2-3; possibly TRBD1 for D (6 bases). The CDR3 totals 16 residues. Trimming shortened V by 4 bases and J by 0 bases, and 14 bases separated the two germline ends. CDR3 amino acids: CASSSTGWSSTDTQYF. The CDR3 nucleotides are TGTGCCAGCAGTTCCACAGGGTGGAGTAGCACAGATACGCAGTATTTT.

There are a few counts of this clonotype. The chain carries TRBV4-3 and TRBJ2-6, with no clear D. The CDR3 has 16 amino acids. The germline gives CDR1 LGHNA, CDR2 YSLEER. V was shortened by 4 bases and J by 1 base, with 11 bases between the two germline ends. The CDR3 sequence: CASSLLVQSGANVLTF. The DNA of the CDR3 is TGCGCCAGCAGCCTCCTCGTGCAGTCTGGGGCCAACGTCCTGACTTTC.

The table lists this clonotype with a few counts. This chain uses TRBV20-1 with TRBJ2-1; possibly TRBD1 for D (7 bases). The V end lost 3 bases, the J end lost 5 bases, and 29 bases lay between the germline ends. Germline CDR1 reads DFQATT; CDR2 reads SNEGSKA (reference sequence). The CDR3 covers 19 residues. CDR3 region: CSASGRQGGLVIWNNEQFF. DNA of the CDR3: TGCAGTGCTAGCGGTCGGCAGGGGGGCCTGGTTATCTGGAACAATGAGCAGTTCTTC.

This chain links TRBV6-6 with TRBJ1-4, with D maybe TRBD1 (6 bases). Germline CDR1 and CDR2: MNHNY and SVGAGI (reference sequence). V was cut by 5 bases and J by 7 bases, with 17 bases left in between. The CDR3 has 15 amino acids. CDR3 residues: CASSRVPGQGEKLFF. Written as DNA, the CDR3 is TGTGCCAGCAGTAGAGTCCCGGGACAAGGTGAAAAACTGTTTTTT.